This is a list of T cell receptor beta chains from one sample in a study of blood T cell repertoires in COVID-19. Here immunoSEQ multiplex PCR was the method, and the copy in TCRdb shows in-frame clones only, minus some. Seen here are some 83,000 clones, around 88% observed once, and the top ten hold approximately 4.9%. What was sequenced was peripheral blood. All receptors derive from a woman of 80 years or more with active or convalescent COVID-19. CDR3s include the opening cysteine and the closing phenylalanine or tryptophan.

TRBV28,TRBJ1-6,CASSQIQGYQSPLHF
TRBV28,TRBJ2-1,CASSYSSGRAVNEQFF
TRBV16,TRBJ1-5,CASSQPGGQPQHF
TRBV21-1,TRBJ2-7,CATVAGQGASYEQYF
TRBV9,TRBJ2-1,CASSVSGGYIAYNEQFF
TRBV6-1,TRBJ2-2,CASSDLWDREHGELFF
TRBV28,TRBJ1-5,CASRTTGGSNQPQHF
TRBV6-2/TRBV6-3,TRBJ1-2,CASSYVSANYGYTF
TRBV7-2,TRBJ1-2,CASSLESYGYTF
TRBV27,TRBJ2-4,CASSPLRVAKNIQYF
TRBV7-9,TRBJ2-3,CASSLGASGERVDTQYF
TRBV18,TRBJ2-1,CASSRQGADNEQFF
TRBV7-8,TRBJ2-1,CASSLDSGSSNEQFF
TRBV19,TRBJ1-1,CASSTGGKTEAFF
TRBV24-1,TRBJ2-6,CATRRILWANVLTF